Sequencing of this T cell receptor (beta chain) was carried out in a study of OX40 agonist ivuxolimab in advanced cancers. V gave up 5 bases and J gave up 0 bases, with 14 bases separating them. Germline CDR1 SEHNR, CDR2 FQNEAQ (reference sequence). This CDR3 is built from 15 residues. Produced via immunoSEQ multiplex PCR; TCRdb's table is partial and in-frame only. Among tens of thousands of clones listed, around four fifths were seen once. This clone has just a few counts. As yet, its antigen is unknown. Study conclusions and caveats: At 0.1 to 3.0 mg/kg and by week 6, clonal expansion occurred in CD4+ and CD8+ blood T cells. On average, CD8+ T cells had more expanded clones than CD4+. Partly responding patients at 0.1-3.0 mg/kg showed some of the smallest clonal expansion.

This material consisted of CD4+ or CD8+ T cells sorted from blood, taken in a trial of the OX40 agonist ivuxolimab. The chain combines TRBV7-9 with TRBJ2-7; no reliable D call. The origin of this receptor is an adult with an advanced solid tumor such as melanoma, head and neck, liver or kidney cancer. The CDR3 region is CASSPYDSSSYEQYF. CDR3 coding DNA: TGTGCCAGCAGCCCCTATGACTCAAGCTCCTACGAGCAGTACTTC.